This T cell receptor (beta chain) was observed in a study of cytomegalovirus exposure and HLA in healthy donors. The study's findings and limits: In a later analysis, productive TCRs from donors in an Asian-associated ancestry cluster reportedly carried fewer N-insertions than the cohort mean. In an earlier analysis, productive rearrangement rates for most beta V segments clustered near 87% or 30%. Three chains linked to CMV were shown in vitro to be specific for CMV antigens. Presence/absence analyses assumed roughly uniform sequencing depth across donors.

In the PCR, 60 Vbeta and 13 Jbeta primers were used. Generated by immunoSEQ multiplex PCR, the TCRdb table keeps only in-frame clones and is missing some. The table has roughly 92,000 clones, 6.5% to 8% seen once. With respect to this clone: As yet, its antigen is unknown.

CDR3 length: 16 residues. V was cut by 6 bases and J by 2 bases, with 18 bases left in between. Germline assignment: CDR1 SNHLY and CDR2 FYNNEI. Sequenced material: PBMCs. This TCR derives from a man aged 45-65 years in good health and CMV-seronegative. The V call is TRBV2, the J call TRBJ2-3, with a tentative D call TRBD2 (7 bases). The CDR3 loop reads CASRGGGAGNTDTQYF. In DNA form, the CDR3 reads TGTGCCAGCAGGGGGGGCGGAGCGGGGAACACAGATACGCAGTATTTT.